The rows below give T cell receptor beta chains drawn from one sample of a study of blood T cell repertoires in COVID-19. This table comes from immunoSEQ multiplex PCR, and its TCRdb copy is limited to in-frame clones, with some not included. The repertoire holds about 170,000 clones, with about 88% as singletons. Sequenced: peripheral blood. Source of these receptors: a woman over 75 in a cohort sampled during active or convalescent COVID-19. CDR3s include the opening cysteine and the closing phenylalanine or tryptophan. A D gene is named only where the DNA matches it firmly. Not all rows give a size; the values are once, few, many and, for expanded clones, a class.

j_gene,abundance,d_gene,v_gene,CDR3aa,CDR3nt
TRBJ1-1,-,TRBD1,TRBV3-1/TRBV3-2,CASSLGQGAMNTEAFF,TGTGCCAGCAGCCTGGGACAGGGGGCCATGAACACTGAAGCTTTCTTT
TRBJ1-1,-,-,TRBV5-5,CASSLAPAVGAEAFF,TGTGCCAGCAGCTTGGCCCCAGCGGTTGGTGCTGAAGCTTTCTTT
TRBJ1-2,-,-,TRBV6-2/TRBV6-3,CASSSPSGGGVNGYTF,TGTGCCAGCAGTTCCCCCTCCGGGGGAGGTGTAAATGGCTACACCTTC
TRBJ1-2,-,TRBD1,TRBV7-2,CASSPGTGFGYTF,TGTGCCAGCAGCCCTGGGACAGGGTTCGGCTACACCTTC
TRBJ1-1,few,-,TRBV12-5,CASGSPGGGQNTEAFF,TGTGCTAGTGGTTCCCCGGGTGGGGGCCAGAACACTGAAGCTTTCTTT
TRBJ1-2,-,TRBD1,TRBV10-3,CAIRALGQENYGYTF,TGTGCCATCAGGGCTCTGGGACAGGAGAACTATGGCTACACCTTC
TRBJ1-1,-,-,TRBV9,CASSVLGGTEAFF,TGTGCCAGCAGCGTTTTGGGAGGCACTGAAGCTTTCTTT
TRBJ2-7,-,-,TRBV5-6,CASSLISWGRLEQYF,TGTGCCAGCAGCTTGATTAGTTGGGGGAGGTTGGAGCAGTACTTC
TRBJ1-4,-,-,TRBV11-3,CASSLSLNEKLFF,TGTGCCAGCAGCTTATCCCTAAATGAAAAACTGTTTTTT
TRBJ2-3,-,-,TRBV7-2,CASSLRLRFGGESTDTQYF,TGTGCCAGCAGCTTGCGGCTCAGGTTTGGTGGGGAGAGCACAGATACGCAGTATTTT
TRBJ2-1,-,-,TRBV7-9,CASSLASPSYNEQFF,TGTGCCAGCAGCTTAGCTAGCCCCTCCTACAATGAGCAGTTCTTC
TRBJ2-2,-,TRBD2,TRBV27,CASSARLAGGLRGTGELFF,TGTGCCAGCAGTGCCCGACTAGCGGGAGGGCTGAGGGGCACCGGGGAGCTGTTTTTT
TRBJ2-5,-,-,TRBV7-2,CASSLQTGGETQYF,TGTGCCAGCAGCTTACAGACAGGCGGTGAGACCCAGTACTTC
TRBJ1-2,once,TRBD1,TRBV3-1/TRBV3-2,CASSQLQIQGNGYTF,TGTGCCAGCAGCCAACTTCAGATACAGGGGAATGGCTACACCTTC
TRBJ1-5,few,-,TRBV27,CASRPSPSGRNQPQHF,TGTGCCAGCAGACCCTCCCCATCGGGTAGGAATCAGCCCCAGCATTTT
TRBJ2-1,-,TRBD2,TRBV11-3,CASSLGGDLIEQFF,TGTGCCAGCAGCTTGGGAGGGGACCTCATTGAGCAGTTCTTC
TRBJ2-2,-,-,TRBV29-1,CSVPPVAGELFF,TGCAGCGTTCCTCCCGTCGCCGGGGAGCTGTTTTTT
TRBJ2-7,-,TRBD2,TRBV3-1/TRBV3-2,CASSQGTSGGEQYF,TGTGCCAGCAGCCAAGGGACTAGCGGGGGCGAGCAGTACTTC
TRBJ1-6,-,TRBD1,TRBV7-2,CASSFTGTGNSPLHF,TGTGCCAGCAGCTTTACCGGGACAGGGAATTCACCCCTCCACTTT
TRBJ1-3,-,-,TRBV3-1/TRBV3-2,CASSPRGGFSGNTIYF,TGTGCCAGCAGCCCCCGAGGGGGTTTCTCTGGAAACACCATATATTTT
TRBJ2-6,-,TRBD2,TRBV23-1,CASSPRTGREHGANVLTF,TGCGCCAGCAGTCCCCGGACGGGGAGGGAGCATGGGGCCAACGTCCTGACTTTC
TRBJ2-7,once,TRBD1,TRBV5-4,CASRLGDRGDEQYF,TGTGCCAGCAGATTAGGGGACAGGGGTGACGAGCAGTACTTC
TRBJ1-2,-,TRBD1,TRBV6-5,CASRTGTGGYGYTF,TGTGCCAGCAGAACCGGGACAGGGGGCTATGGCTACACCTTC
TRBJ2-7,few,-,TRBV7-6,CASSSIQDRSYEQYF,TGTGCCAGCTCTAGTATACAAGATCGCTCCTACGAGCAGTACTTC
TRBJ2-1,few,TRBD1,TRBV10-3,CATGTASYNEQFF,TGTGCCACGGGGACAGCCTCCTACAATGAGCAGTTCTTC
TRBJ2-3,-,TRBD2,TRBV6-2/TRBV6-3,CASSYGTSGSWGTDTQYF,TGTGCCAGCAGTTACGGGACTAGCGGGAGTTGGGGCACAGATACGCAGTATTTT
TRBJ1-2,-,-,TRBV9,CASSVDPGGGYGYTF,TGTGCCAGCAGCGTAGACCCCGGGGGGGGCTATGGCTACACCTTC
TRBJ1-2,-,-,TRBV4-1,CASSQTGLRGYTF,TGCGCCAGCAGCCAAACGGGACTTAGAGGCTACACCTTC
TRBJ2-5,-,TRBD1,TRBV6-5,CASSSGGYTQETQYF,TGTGCCAGCAGTTCAGGGGGCTACACCCAAGAGACCCAGTACTTC
TRBJ1-5,-,-,TRBV19,CASSTRPGTRLYSNQPQHF,TGTGCCAGTAGTACCCGACCGGGAACGAGGCTTTATAGCAATCAGCCCCAGCATTTT